These 27 T cell receptor beta chains originate from one sample sequenced in a study of T cells in Graves' hyperthyroidism and ophthalmopathy. TCR beta CDR3 regions were amplified from RNA. Using the HTBI primer set, a first-round RT-PCR was run on the TCR CDR3. TCRdb redid the calling of the multiplex PCR reads with MiXCR, one entry per CDR3 protein. The sample lists hundreds of thousands of distinct CDR3 sequences, roughly an eighth occurring once. Sequenced material: blood. The receptors were sampled from a woman aged 40 to 49 with Graves' ophthalmopathy.

With respect to this clonotype: A much larger clone lies one base from this, so it may be a read error. CDR3 sequence (DNA): TGCGGCAGCAGCTTGGGTCCGGACCTCTACGAGCAGTACTTC. Protein sequence: CGSSLGPDLYEQYF. This chain links TRBV5-1 with TRBJ2-7; no clear D. Germline lookup yields CDR1 SGHRS and CDR2 YFSETQ. The CDR3 has 14 residues.

The sample holds many counts of this clonotype. The V call is TRBV5-1, the J call TRBJ2-7, with 7 bases fitting TRBD1. Germline V gene sequence: CDR1 SGHRS, CDR2 YFSETQ. The CDR3 is 13 residues long. The junction had 3 bases not matched to a gene; V was cut back by 4 bases and J by 2 bases. As DNA, the CDR3 is TGCGCCAGCAGCAGGGACAGTACCTACGAGCAGTACTTC. This translates into CASSRDSTYEQYF.

This clonotype has at least ten counts. V usage is TRBV7-7 and J usage is TRBJ2-1; TRBD1 might be the D (5 bases). V was trimmed by 1 base and J by 8 bases, leaving 12 bases between them. This CDR3 comprises 14 residues. Germline CDR1 SSHAT, CDR2 FNYEAQ (reference sequence). In DNA form, the CDR3 reads TGTGCCAGCAGCTTAGGGGCTAGGGGCTATGAGCAGTTCTTC. It yields the protein CASSLGARGYEQFF.

This clonotype has ten or more counts. The genes are TRBV24-1 and TRBJ2-1; the match to TRBD2 covers 14 bases. This CDR3 is built from 17 residues. The germline CDR1 and CDR2 sequences are KGHDR and SFDVKD. Germline trimming cut 2 bases from V and 8 bases from J; bases unmatched to any gene: 7. CDR3 sequence reads: CATSDWGTSGRGDEQFF. CDR3 sequence (DNA): TGTGCCACCAGTGATTGGGGGACTAGCGGGAGAGGCGATGAGCAGTTCTTC.

The chain is built from TRBV9 and TRBJ2-7; the D gene is possibly TRBD2 (7 bases). This CDR3 is built from 14 residues. The ends were cut back, 3 bases at V and 4 bases at J, with 14 bases in the middle. Germline assignment: CDR1 SGDLS and CDR2 YYNGEE. CDR3 DNA: TGTGCCAGCAGCGCTTGGGGGGGGGCATACGAGCAGTACTTC. Translating gives CASSAWGGAYEQYF.

This clonotype was counted ten times or more. The chain combines TRBV6-5 with TRBJ2-7; 7 bases are a match to TRBD1. V shed 6 bases and J 1 base; nucleotides not matched to a gene: 9. Germline V CDR1 and CDR2: MNHEY, SVGAGI. CDR3 length equals 15 residues. This CDR3 reads CASRIRPGQSYEQYF. The CDR3 nucleotides read TGTGCCAGCAGAATAAGACCGGGACAGTCCTACGAGCAGTACTTC.

The sample holds a few counts of this clonotype. The chain uses TRBV4-1 and TRBJ2-1; 9 bases agree with TRBD1. The junction had 9 bases not matched to a gene; V was cut back by 5 bases and J by 7 bases. The CDR3 runs to 15 residues. Germline lookup yields CDR1 MGHRA and CDR2 YSYEKL. The CDR3 here is CASSIPGQGLNEQFF. Written as DNA, the CDR3 is TGCGCCAGCAGCATACCGGGACAGGGTTTGAATGAGCAGTTCTTC.

At least ten counts were recorded for this clonotype. The rearrangement links TRBV20-1 to TRBJ2-2; D may match TRBD1 or TRBD2 (5 bases each). Germline V gives CDR1 DFQATT, CDR2 SNEGSKA (reference sequence). Trimming took 6 bases from V and 2 from J, leaving 13 bases between them. The CDR3 sequence is 14 residues long. The chain's CDR3 is CSAYDSGNTGELFF. The CDR3 coding sequence is TGCAGTGCGTACGACAGCGGCAACACCGGGGAGCTGTTTTTT.

This clonotype was counted ten times or more. The chain uses TRBV10-2 and TRBJ2-3; D might be TRBD1 or TRBD2, each matching 5 bases. There are 14 residues in the CDR3. V was clipped by 6 bases and J by 2 bases, with 12 bases between them. Germline values: CDR1 WSHSY, CDR2 SAAADI. The CDR3 DNA sequence: TGCGCCAGCAGGGGGGTGTGGCTCACAGATACGCAGTATTTT. As protein: CASRGVWLTDTQYF.

There are many counts of this clonotype. This sequence joins TRBV28 and TRBJ2-5; D is ambiguous. The V gene lost 5 bases and the J gene lost 5 bases, with 12 bases spanning the gap. Germline CDR1 reads MDHEN; CDR2 reads SYDVKM. This CDR3 region has 13 residues. The CDR3 sequence is CASSILHVETQYF. In DNA, the CDR3 is TGTGCCAGCAGTATCCTGCATGTTGAGACCCAGTACTTC.

This clonotype was counted many times. This chain links TRBV20-1 with TRBJ1-5, with TRBD1 as a possible D gene (5 bases). The V and J ends lost 6 bases and 9 bases respectively, with 18 bases between them. From germline, CDR1 is DFQATT and CDR2 SNEGSKA (reference sequence). CDR3 length: 13 amino acids. The CDR3, as DNA: TGCAGTGCAGAGGTGCAGGGAGGTTCGCCCCAGCATTTT. This encodes CSAEVQGGSPQHF.

This clonotype was counted many times. The rearrangement joins TRBV29-1 to TRBJ1-1; D is possibly TRBD1 (5 bases). V lost 7 bases and J 5 bases, leaving 17 bases between the germline ends. The CDR3 has 13 amino acids. The germline CDR1 and CDR2 sequences are SQVTM and ANQGSEA. CDR3 sequence reads: CSAPTGGRTEAFF. The CDR3 coding sequence is TGCAGCGCCCCAACGGGGGGTCGAACTGAAGCTTTCTTT. Drawing the rest from reference TRBV29-1 and TRBJ1-1, the complete variable domain is SAVISQKPSRDICQRGTSLTIQCQVDSQVTMMFWYRQQPGQSLTLIATANQGSEATYESGFVIDKFPISRPNLTFSTLTVSNMSPEDSSIYLCSAPTGGRTEAFFGQGTRLTVV.

The sample holds many counts of this clonotype. This rearrangement joins TRBV12-3 or TRBV12-4 to TRBJ1-1; D perhaps matches TRBD1 (5 bases). This CDR3 comprises 14 residues. V lost 3 bases and J lost 1, with 9 bases in between. The CDR3 spells CASSFPGKNTEAFF. The DNA for the CDR3 is TGTGCCAGCAGTTTCCCAGGGAAGAACACTGAAGCTTTCTTT.

The table lists this clonotype with a few counts. This rearrangement joins TRBV15 to TRBJ2-4, with TRBD2 identical over 15 bases. The CDR3 covers 20 residues. Germline values: CDR1 LNHNV, CDR2 YYDKDF (reference sequence). V lost 1 base and J lost 1; bases outside the gene matches: 8. The CDR3: CATSRGGGTSGRLAKNIQYF. CDR3 bases: TGTGCCACCAGCAGAGGGGGGGGGACTAGCGGGAGGTTGGCCAAAAACATTCAGTACTTC.

This clonotype came up many times. The genes are TRBV18 and TRBJ1-1, with D possibly matching TRBD1 (5 bases). Germline V gene data show CDR1 as KGHSH and CDR2 as LQKENI. The CDR3 is made up of 14 amino acids. V lost 3 bases to trimming and J lost 1 base, with 9 bases between them. The CDR3 reads CASSPYDRNTEAFF. CDR3 in DNA: TGTGCCAGCTCACCGTACGACAGGAACACTGAAGCTTTCTTT.

In this sample, this clonotype turned up many times. The V gene is TRBV6-5, the J gene TRBJ1-2, with 10 positions matching TRBD1. This CDR3 spans 15 amino acids. V shed 2 bases, J shed 7 bases, and the junction held 7 bases outside the gene matches. Germline CDR1 is MNHEY and CDR2 is SVGAGI. The CDR3 loop is CASSYGRQGARGYTF. The CDR3 nucleotides are TGTGCCAGCAGTTACGGCCGACAGGGGGCGCGTGGCTACACCTTC.

This clonotype was detected a few times. V usage is TRBV20-1 and J usage is TRBJ2-7; 12 bases align to TRBD2. The V gene's germline CDR1 is DFQATT and CDR2 SNEGSKA (reference sequence). V gave up 0 bases and J gave up 4 bases; unmatched junction bases: 7. This CDR3 has 16 amino acids. As DNA, the CDR3 is TGCAGTGCTAGAGACCCCCTGACTAGCGGGAGTTACGAGCAGTACTTC. Translating gives CSARDPLTSGSYEQYF.

This clonotype was recorded many times. CDR3 loop: CASRPGLAGSYNEQFF. The DNA for the CDR3 is TGTGCCAGCAGACCTGGACTAGCGGGCTCCTACAATGAGCAGTTCTTC. This chain connects TRBV28 to TRBJ2-1, with TRBD2 identical over 11 bases. Losses at the gene ends were 6 bases for V and 0 bases for J; bases not matched to a gene: 4. This CDR3 is built from 16 residues. CDR1 MDHEN and CDR2 SYDVKM come from the germline V gene.

The chain links TRBV6-5 to TRBJ2-1; D possibly corresponds to TRBD1 (5 bases). The germline gives CDR1 MNHEY, CDR2 SVGAGI. The CDR3 spans 14 residues. Trimming stripped 0 bases from V and 6 bases from J, with 9 bases between. The CDR3 sequence: CASSYSPGRNEQFF. The CDR3 coding sequence is TGTGCCAGCAGTTACTCGCCAGGGCGCAATGAGCAGTTCTTC.

This clonotype was recorded at least ten times. The rearrangement links TRBV20-1 to TRBJ1-2, with D possibly TRBD1 on 5 matching bases. CDR3 length: 13 amino acids. V was pared by 3 bases and J by 0 bases, with 8 bases between. Germline lookup yields CDR1 DFQATT and CDR2 SNEGSKA (reference sequence). CDR3 bases: TGCAGTGCTAGGGGACGTTCTAACTATGGCTACACCTTC. This codes for CSARGRSNYGYTF.

This clonotype was picked up many times. The J gene is TRBJ1-5, the V gene TRBV20-1, with D possibly TRBD1 on 6 matching bases. The germline gives CDR1 DFQATT, CDR2 SNEGSKA (reference sequence). CDR3 size: 13 residues. Trimming removed 5 bases from V and 3 bases from J, with 11 bases in between. The CDR3 DNA reads TGCAGTGCTGGGGGCAGGGACAATCAGCCCCAGCATTTT. The encoded protein is CSAGGRDNQPQHF.

This clonotype has only a few counts. The chain combines TRBV7-2 with TRBJ2-1, with D uncertain. The ends were cut back, 6 bases at V and 0 bases at J, with 18 bases in the middle. Germline values: CDR1 SGHTA, CDR2 FQGNSA. This CDR3 spans 17 amino acids. The CDR3 DNA sequence: TGTGCCAGCAGTTTTTTATTTTCACGATACTCCTACAATGAGCAGTTCTTC. Its translation is CASSFLFSRYSYNEQFF.

This clonotype occurred a few times. The chain employs TRBV5-1 and TRBJ2-5, with D perhaps TRBD1 (5 bases). This CDR3 has 16 amino acids. Between the trimmed V and J ends, which lost 4 bases and 5 bases, there was a span of 21 bases. Germline lookup yields CDR1 SGHRS and CDR2 YFSETQ. This CDR3 is CASSGFDTGLPETQYF. The DNA for the CDR3 is TGCGCCAGCAGCGGATTCGATACAGGTCTACCGGAGACCCAGTACTTC.

The V and J genes are TRBV12-3 or TRBV12-4 and TRBJ2-5; 9 bases fit TRBD2. The J segment lost 2 bases and the V segment lost 4 bases, leaving 8 bases of the junction unmatched. This CDR3 spans 16 amino acids. CDR3 DNA sequence: TGTGCCAGCAGTTACCTTAGCGGGGGTCTACAAGAGACCCAGTACTTC. Translation gives CASSYLSGGLQETQYF.

This clonotype was seen ten or more times. This chain uses TRBV2 with TRBJ2-3; TRBD2 might be the D (6 bases). Trimming shortened V by 6 bases and J by 6 bases, and 13 bases separated the two germline ends. There are 13 residues in the CDR3. Germline V gene sequence: CDR1 SNHLY, CDR2 FYNNEI. Here the CDR3 DNA reads TGTGCCAGCAGCCCCAGGAGGGACGATACGCAGTATTTT. Translated, it gives CASSPRRDDTQYF.

This clonotype has ten or more counts. The chain employs TRBV27 and TRBJ2-7; maybe TRBD2 (5 bases). Trimming pared 3 bases from V and 3 bases from J, leaving 12 bases between. Germline loops: CDR1 MNHEY, CDR2 SMNVEV (reference sequence). This CDR3 spans 14 amino acids. CDR3 bases: TGTGCCAGCAGTTTGCAGTCGGGATACTACGAGCAGTACTTC. Protein: CASSLQSGYYEQYF.

The rearrangement links TRBV20-1 to TRBJ1-3; D is unresolved. In germline, CDR1 is DFQATT, CDR2 SNEGSKA (reference sequence). The length of the CDR3 is 14 residues. Trimming took 3 bases from V and 1 from J, leaving 10 bases between them. This CDR3 is CSARNGKSGNTIYF. The CDR3 DNA follows: TGCAGTGCTAGGAACGGGAAATCTGGAAACACCATATATTTT.